The 26 T cell receptor beta chains reported below all come from one sample, sequenced in a study of OX40 agonist ivuxolimab in advanced cancers. TCRdb's table, derived via immunoSEQ multiplex PCR, lists solely in-frame clones and lacks some. The sample lists some 13,000 clones; 87% were seen once. Sequenced material: CD4+ or CD8+ T cells sorted from blood, taken in a trial of the OX40 agonist ivuxolimab. These TCRs come from an adult with an advanced solid tumor such as melanoma, head and neck, liver or kidney cancer.

This clone was detected once. The CDR3 DNA sequence: TGTGCCATCAGTGACCTAGGACCGGGACAGGGGAAGAATTCACCCCTCCACTTT. Residues: CAISDLGPGQGKNSPLHF. The chain combines TRBV10-3 with TRBJ1-6; TRBD1 matches at 10 bases. Germline lookup yields CDR1 ENHRY and CDR2 SYGVKD. This CDR3 region has 18 residues. Unmatched junction bases numbered 12, after V lost 3 bases and J lost 7 bases.

The chain uses TRBV27 and TRBJ1-2; 10 bases map to TRBD1. CDR1 and CDR2 (germline): MNHEY, SMNVEV (reference sequence). The J segment lost 4 bases and the V segment lost 8 bases, leaving 10 bases of the junction unmatched. CDR3 size: 15 residues. The CDR3 spells CASGRPGTGVYGYTF. The CDR3 coding sequence is TGTGCCAGCGGCCGTCCCGGGACAGGGGTCTATGGCTACACCTTC.

V usage is TRBV7-2 and J usage is TRBJ2-5; possible D gene TRBD2, 6 bases. The V end lost 4 bases, the J end lost 5 bases, and 17 bases lay between the germline ends. The germline V gene has CDR1 SGHTA and CDR2 FQGNSA. The CDR3 is 15 amino acids. In DNA, the CDR3 is TGTGCCAGCAGCTCCGAGCATCGGGGGTCGGAGACCCAGTACTTC. It is translated as CASSSEHRGSETQYF.

The V and J genes are TRBV7-9 and TRBJ2-5; possibly TRBD1 for D (5 bases). Germline V gene sequence: CDR1 SEHNR, CDR2 FQNEAQ (reference sequence). The V gene lost 2 bases and the J gene lost 0 bases, with 7 bases spanning the gap. This CDR3 region has 14 residues. The CDR3: CASSLSRDQETQYF. CDR3 DNA sequence: TGTGCCAGCAGCTTAAGCAGGGACCAAGAGACCCAGTACTTC.

This chain joins TRBV19 and TRBJ2-2; 11 bases match TRBD2. Germline-derived CDR1 and CDR2 are LNHDA and SQIVND (reference sequence). This CDR3 has 17 residues. V gave up 10 bases and J gave up 0 bases; unmatched junction bases: 10. The DNA of the CDR3 is TGTGCCACTGGCCGACTAGCGGGGACCCCGAACACCGGGGAGCTGTTTTTT. It codes for CATGRLAGTPNTGELFF.

In its sample, this clone was seen a few times. This sequence joins TRBV4-1 and TRBJ1-1, with a possible D match to TRBD1 (5 bases). V shed 1 base and J shed 0 bases, with 18 bases lying between them. The germline CDR1 and CDR2 sequences are MGHRA and YSYEKL. The CDR3 consists of 18 residues. CDR3 bases: TGCGCCAGCAGCCAAGGGGTGCGGCCGGGGGGTATGAACACTGAAGCTTTCTTT. It is translated as CASSQGVRPGGMNTEAFF.

The chain links TRBV2 to TRBJ2-5, with no clear D. This CDR3 contains 13 residues. Germline V CDR1 and CDR2: SNHLY, FYNNEI. V was shortened by 1 base and J by 5 bases, with 8 bases between the two germline ends. The CDR3 sequence is CASSEGLRETQYF. In DNA, the CDR3 is TGTGCCAGCAGTGAAGGGCTCCGGGAGACCCAGTACTTC.

The chain uses TRBV2 and TRBJ2-5, with 8 positions matching TRBD2. With V trimmed by 5 bases and J by 3 bases, 8 bases remained unmatched. The CDR3 is made up of 15 amino acids. The V gene's germline CDR1 is SNHLY and CDR2 FYNNEI. The CDR3 DNA reads TGTGCCAGCAGTCGTCGGGGTAGCGGGGAAGAGACCCAGTACTTC. This translates into CASSRRGSGEETQYF.

The chain employs TRBV4-2 and TRBJ1-5; 7 bases are a match to TRBD1. Germline V lookup: CDR1 LGHNA, CDR2 YNFKEQ. Unmatched junction bases numbered 3, after V lost 3 bases and J lost 4 bases. This CDR3 comprises 14 residues. DNA for the CDR3: TGTGCCAGCAGCCAGGGACAGAAAAATCAGCCCCAGCATTTT. Protein: CASSQGQKNQPQHF.

The chain has TRBV7-9 and TRBJ2-3, with D possibly matching TRBD1 (7 bases). V gave up 5 bases and J gave up 4 bases, with 16 bases separating them. Germline CDR1 and CDR2: SEHNR and FQNEAQ (reference sequence). The CDR3 is 15 residues long. CDR3 protein: CASSGGTVGSDTQYF. CDR3 nucleotide sequence: TGTGCCAGCAGCGGGGGGACAGTTGGGTCAGATACGCAGTATTTT.

CDR3 sequence: CASSSGRDEQYF. In DNA form, the CDR3 reads TGTGCCAGCAGCTCTGGGAGGGACGAGCAGTACTTC. The rearrangement links TRBV5-4 to TRBJ2-7; TRBD2 matches 7 bases. V trimming: 3 bases; J trimming: 5 bases; junction bases outside the gene matches: 2. CDR1 and CDR2 (germline): SGHNT, YYREEE (reference sequence). The CDR3 sequence is 12 residues long.

This rearrangement joins TRBV5-5 to TRBJ1-2; D is uncertain. V lost 4 bases to trimming and J lost 8 bases, with 15 bases between them. Germline CDR1 and CDR2: SGHKS and YYEKEE (reference sequence). The CDR3 contains 13 residues. CDR3 sequence: CASSPPRSWGYTF. The DNA for the CDR3 is TGTGCCAGCAGCCCCCCGAGGTCCTGGGGCTACACCTTC.

The rearrangement links TRBV10-3 to TRBJ2-1, with a weak D call TRBD2 (7 bases). This CDR3 spans 14 amino acids. From germline, CDR1 is ENHRY and CDR2 SYGVKD. V lost 6 bases, J lost 3 bases, and 12 bases lay in between. The DNA of the CDR3 is TGTGCCATCAGGGGGGGGCCGGTCTACAATGAGCAGTTCTTC. Translated, it gives CAIRGGPVYNEQFF.

This rearrangement joins TRBV11-2 to TRBJ2-5; D is uncertain. Germline V gene sequence: CDR1 SGHAT, CDR2 FQNNGV. The CDR3 is 12 residues long. Trimming removed 2 bases at V and 4 bases at J, with 5 bases between. In DNA, the CDR3 is TGTGCCAGCAGCTTAACCAGAGAGACCCAGTACTTC. It codes for CASSLTRETQYF.

This rearrangement joins TRBV7-6 to TRBJ2-5, with unresolved D. This CDR3 is 16 amino acids long. V was clipped by 1 base and J by 4 bases, with 16 bases between them. Germline CDR1 SGHVS, CDR2 FNYEAQ. The CDR3, as DNA: TGTGCCAGCAGCTTAGTAGCCGGTTTCGGGTTAGAGACCCAGTACTTC. Protein: CASSLVAGFGLETQYF.

The genes are TRBV2 and TRBJ1-4; tentative D call: TRBD1 (5 bases). CDR3 length equals 12 residues. CDR1 and CDR2 (germline): SNHLY, FYNNEI. Trimming stripped 3 bases from V and 11 bases from J, with 10 bases between. CDR3 residues: CASSDDSLKLFF. CDR3 DNA sequence: TGTGCCAGCAGTGACGACAGTCTTAAACTGTTTTTT.

J is TRBJ2-7 and V is TRBV27; perhaps TRBD2 as D (5 bases). Germline loops: CDR1 MNHEY, CDR2 SMNVEV (reference sequence). CDR3 length: 12 amino acids. V was cut by 10 bases and J by 6 bases, with 16 bases left in between. In DNA, the CDR3 is TGTGCCACCTTCATCGGGGTATCCGAGCAGTACTTC. It encodes CATFIGVSEQYF.

V and J are TRBV5-4 and TRBJ1-1, with 12 bases matching TRBD1. The junction had 3 bases not matched to a gene; V was cut back by 4 bases and J by 5 bases. Germline V gene data show CDR1 as SGHNT and CDR2 as YYREEE (reference sequence). The CDR3 length is 14 residues. The CDR3 DNA sequence: TGTGCCAGCAGCAGGGACAGGGGGCTTACTGAAGCTTTCTTT. It encodes CASSRDRGLTEAFF.

CDR3: CASSGRQGSEAFF. CDR3 DNA: TGTGCCAGCAGCGGAAGGCAGGGCTCTGAAGCTTTCTTT. The chain links TRBV9 to TRBJ1-1; maybe TRBD1 (5 bases). The germline V and J ends were trimmed by 3 bases and 6 bases, with 12 bases remaining between them. Germline CDR1 and CDR2: SGDLS and YYNGEE. The CDR3 spans 13 residues.

CDR3 sequence: CASSVAGGGTAGELFF. The CDR3 coding sequence is TGTGCCAGCAGCGTAGCGGGCGGGGGAACGGCCGGGGAGCTGTTTTTT. The V call is TRBV9, the J call TRBJ2-2; 7 bases line up with TRBD2. Trimming removed 0 bases from V and 6 bases from J; junction bases left unmatched: 8. The germline gives CDR1 SGDLS, CDR2 YYNGEE. This CDR3 region has 16 residues.

This clone has only a few counts. The chain uses TRBV2 and TRBJ2-1, with 7 bases aligning to TRBD2. Per the germline V gene, CDR1 is SNHLY and CDR2 is FYNNEI. This CDR3 has 12 amino acids. V lost 11 bases, J lost 7 bases, and 8 bases stayed unmatched. CDR3 region: CAGRDYRNEQFF. DNA for the CDR3: TGTGCCGGCCGGGACTATCGAAATGAGCAGTTCTTC.

The rearrangement uses TRBV5-6 and TRBJ1-5; possibly TRBD1 for D (6 bases). CDR1 is SGHDT, CDR2 YYEEEE, per germline. The length of the CDR3 is 14 residues. V was clipped by 2 bases and J by 10 bases, with 16 bases between them. The DNA for the CDR3 is TGTGCCAGCAGCTTAAGGACAGTCGGAAGCCCCCAGCATTTT. Translating it yields CASSLRTVGSPQHF.

The chain is built from TRBV7-8 and TRBJ2-3; D gene uncertain. With 2 bases removed from V and 4 bases from J, the gap between germline ends came to 10 bases. The CDR3 sequence is 14 residues long. Germline assignment: CDR1 SGHVS and CDR2 FQNEAQ. The CDR3 here is CASSLLRVADTQYF. Here the CDR3 DNA reads TGTGCCAGCAGCTTATTACGGGTAGCAGATACGCAGTATTTT.

The V gene is TRBV30, the J gene TRBJ1-3; D gene unclear. The CDR3 loop spans 14 amino acids. V lost 5 bases and J lost 0, with 11 bases in between. CDR1 and CDR2 (germline): GTSNPN, SVGIG (reference sequence). The CDR3 reads CAWSFTSSGNTIYF. The CDR3 DNA follows: TGTGCCTGGTCGTTCACAAGCTCTGGAAACACCATATATTTT. The variable domain in full, completed from reference TRBV30 and TRBJ1-3, reads SQTIHQWPATLVQPVGSPLSLECTVEGTSNPNLYWYRQAAGRGLQLLFYSVGIGQISSEVPQNLSASRPQDRQFILSSKKLLLSDSGFYLCAWSFTSSGNTIYFGEGSWLTVV.

Only one count was recorded for this clone. The gene calls are TRBV5-1 and TRBJ1-5; unclear D gene. Trimming took off 3 bases at V and 0 bases at J, with 4 bases between the two ends. The CDR3 contains 13 residues. Germline-derived CDR1 and CDR2 are SGHRS and YFSETQ. The CDR3 loop reads CASSSYSNQPQHF. In DNA form, the CDR3 reads TGCGCCAGCAGCTCGTATAGCAATCAGCCCCAGCATTTT.

This clone occurred a few times. V usage is TRBV2 and J usage is TRBJ1-2; D is ambiguous. V lost 10 bases and J lost 8, with 20 bases in between. The germline CDR1 and CDR2 sequences are SNHLY and FYNNEI. CDR3 size: 13 residues. DNA for the CDR3: TGTGCCACCTCGCGCGTCGCCAATTGGGGCTACACCTTC. Encoded protein: CATSRVANWGYTF.